The text below deals with one T cell receptor beta chain. The primer mix had 60 Vbeta and 13 Jbeta primers. Profiling relied on immunoSEQ multiplex PCR, and the TCRdb table lists in-frame clones only, not all of them. Of under 200,000 clones listed, 60% to 85% are singletons. This sample stems from a study of cytomegalovirus exposure and HLA in healthy donors. This TCR was sampled from a woman in her forties or fifties in good health and CMV-seropositive. Input material: PBMCs.

The CDR3 nucleotides are TGCGCCAGTTCTGATTGGGACAGAGAGTACTATGGCTACACCTTC. Its protein product is CASSDWDREYYGYTF. The chain carries TRBV4-1 and TRBJ1-2; 7 bases are shared with TRBD1. The trim removed 9 bases at V and 3 bases at J, leaving 13 bases unmatched. Germline assignment: CDR1 MGHRA and CDR2 YSYEKL. The CDR3 is 15 amino acids.